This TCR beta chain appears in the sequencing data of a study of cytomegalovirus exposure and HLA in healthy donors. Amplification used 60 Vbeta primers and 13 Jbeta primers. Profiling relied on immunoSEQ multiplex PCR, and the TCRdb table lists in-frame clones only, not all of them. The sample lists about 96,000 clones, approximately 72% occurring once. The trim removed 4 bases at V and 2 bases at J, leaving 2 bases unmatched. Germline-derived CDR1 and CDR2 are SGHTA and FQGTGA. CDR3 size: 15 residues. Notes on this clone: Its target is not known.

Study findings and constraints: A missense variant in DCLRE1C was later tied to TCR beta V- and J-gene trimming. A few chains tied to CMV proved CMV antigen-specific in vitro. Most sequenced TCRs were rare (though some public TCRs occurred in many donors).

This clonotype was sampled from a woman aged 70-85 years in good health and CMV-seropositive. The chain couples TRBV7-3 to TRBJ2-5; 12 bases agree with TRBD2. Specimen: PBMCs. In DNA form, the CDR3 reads TGTGCCAGCAGCTCGGGACTAGCGGGTCAAGAGACCCAGTACTTC. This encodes CASSSGLAGQETQYF.